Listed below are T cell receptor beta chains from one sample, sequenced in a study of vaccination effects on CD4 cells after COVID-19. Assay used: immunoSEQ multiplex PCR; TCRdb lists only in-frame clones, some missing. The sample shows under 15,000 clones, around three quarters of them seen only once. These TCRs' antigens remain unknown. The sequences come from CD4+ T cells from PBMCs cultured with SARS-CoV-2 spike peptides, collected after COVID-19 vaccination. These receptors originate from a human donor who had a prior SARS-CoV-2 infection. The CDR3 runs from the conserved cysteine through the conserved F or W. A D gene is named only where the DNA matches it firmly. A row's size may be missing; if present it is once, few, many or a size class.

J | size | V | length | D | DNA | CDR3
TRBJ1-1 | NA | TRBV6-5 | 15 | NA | TGTGCCAGCAGTTACTCATGGGCGCCGGGCACTGAAGCTTTCTTT | CASSYSWAPGTEAFF
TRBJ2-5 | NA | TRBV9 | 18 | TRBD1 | TGTGCCAGCAGCGTATTAGGGATGGGAACAGGGGCGGAAGAGACCCAGTACTTC | CASSVLGMGTGAEETQYF
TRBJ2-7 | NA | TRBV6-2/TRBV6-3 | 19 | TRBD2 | TGTGCCAGCAGTTACTCAGGTCCTACTAGCGGGAGGGCCTCCTACGAGCAGTACTTC | CASSYSGPTSGRASYEQYF
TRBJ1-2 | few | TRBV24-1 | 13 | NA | TGTGCCACCAGTGAGGCAGGCGACTATGGCTACACCTTC | CATSEAGDYGYTF
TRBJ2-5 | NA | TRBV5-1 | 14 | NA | TGCGCCAGCAGCTTGAAAGACCCTTCGGAGACCCAGTACTTC | CASSLKDPSETQYF
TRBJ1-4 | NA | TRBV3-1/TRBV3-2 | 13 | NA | TGTGCCAGCAGCCCGCCAACTAATGAAAAACTGTTTTTT | CASSPPTNEKLFF
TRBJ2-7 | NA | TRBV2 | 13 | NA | TGTGCCAGCAATCCATTCCCAGCCTACGAGCAGTACTTC | CASNPFPAYEQYF
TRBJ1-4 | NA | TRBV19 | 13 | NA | TGTGCCAGTAAAGGGCAGGTCCGTGAAAAACTGTTTTTT | CASKGQVREKLFF
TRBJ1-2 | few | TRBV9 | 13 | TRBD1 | TGTGCCAGCAGCCGGGACAGTAACTATGGCTACACCTTC | CASSRDSNYGYTF
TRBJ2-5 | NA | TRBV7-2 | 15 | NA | TGTGCCAGCACCAAGTCAACGGCAGTACAAGAGACCCAGTACTTC | CASTKSTAVQETQYF
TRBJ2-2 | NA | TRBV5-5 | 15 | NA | TGTGCCAGCAGCGAACGGGAAGGGGTCACCGGGGAGCTGTTTTTT | CASSEREGVTGELFF
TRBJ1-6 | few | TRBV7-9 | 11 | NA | TGTGCCAGCAGCATTAATTCACCCCTCCACTTT | CASSINSPLHF
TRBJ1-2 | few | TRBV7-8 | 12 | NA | TGTGCCAGCAGCTTAGTGGGGTATGGCTACACCTTC | CASSLVGYGYTF
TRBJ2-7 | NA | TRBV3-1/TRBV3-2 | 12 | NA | TGTGCCAGCAGCCTCTACTCCTACGAGCAGTACTTC | CASSLYSYEQYF
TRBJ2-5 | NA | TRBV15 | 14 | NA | TGTGCCACCAGCAGAGGACAGATCCAAGAGACCCAGTACTTC | CATSRGQIQETQYF
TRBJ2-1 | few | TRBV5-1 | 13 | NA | TGCGCCAGCAGCAAAGACCCAGGCAATGAGCAGTTCTTC | CASSKDPGNEQFF